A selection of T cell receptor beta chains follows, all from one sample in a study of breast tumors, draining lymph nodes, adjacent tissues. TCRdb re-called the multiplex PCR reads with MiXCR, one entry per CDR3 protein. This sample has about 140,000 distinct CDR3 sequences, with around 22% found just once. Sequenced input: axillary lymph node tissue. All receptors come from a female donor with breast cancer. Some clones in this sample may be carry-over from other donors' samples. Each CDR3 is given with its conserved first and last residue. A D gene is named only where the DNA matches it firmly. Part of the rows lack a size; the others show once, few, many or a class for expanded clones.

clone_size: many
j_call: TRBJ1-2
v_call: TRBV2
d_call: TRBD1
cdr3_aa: CASSQTGANYGYTF
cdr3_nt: TGTGCCAGCAGTCAGACAGGGGCTAACTATGGCTACACCTTC

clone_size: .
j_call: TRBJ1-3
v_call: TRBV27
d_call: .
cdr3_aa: CASGPSGNTIYF
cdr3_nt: TGTGCCAGCGGACCGTCAGGAAACACCATATATTTT

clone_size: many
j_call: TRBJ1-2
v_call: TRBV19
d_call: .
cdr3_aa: CASNLQGRDGYTF
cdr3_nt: TGTGCCAGTAACTTGCAGGGGAGGGACGGCTACACCTTC

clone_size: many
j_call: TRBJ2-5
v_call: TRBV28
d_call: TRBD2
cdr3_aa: CASSLPGGGETQYF
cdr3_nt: TGTGCCAGCAGTTTACCGGGAGGGGGAGAGACCCAGTACTTC

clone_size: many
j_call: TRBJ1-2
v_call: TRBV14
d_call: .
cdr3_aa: CASSLVGGYGYTF
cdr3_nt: TGTGCCAGCAGCCTTGTGGGGGGCTATGGCTACACCTTC

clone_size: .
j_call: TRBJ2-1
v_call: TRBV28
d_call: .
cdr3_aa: CASSASPGASSYNEQFF
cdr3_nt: TGTGCCAGCAGTGCCAGTCCGGGAGCGAGCTCCTACAATGAGCAGTTCTTC

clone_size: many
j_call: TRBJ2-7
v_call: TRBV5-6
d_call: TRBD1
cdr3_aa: CASSYTGGEQYF
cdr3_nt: TGTGCCAGCAGCTATACAGGGGGCGAGCAGTACTTC

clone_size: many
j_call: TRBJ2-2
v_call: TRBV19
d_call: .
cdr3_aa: CASSPALGGIGELFF
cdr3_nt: TGTGCCAGTAGTCCGGCGCTGGGCGGGATCGGGGAGCTGTTTTTT

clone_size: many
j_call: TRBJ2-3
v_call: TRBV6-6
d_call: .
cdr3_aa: CASSNTDTQYF
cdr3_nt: TGTGCCAGCAGCAACACAGATACGCAGTATTTT

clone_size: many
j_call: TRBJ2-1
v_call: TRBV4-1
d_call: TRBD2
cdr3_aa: CASSQDRGRVWEQFF
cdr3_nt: TGCGCCAGCAGCCAAGACCGGGGGAGGGTGTGGGAGCAGTTCTTC

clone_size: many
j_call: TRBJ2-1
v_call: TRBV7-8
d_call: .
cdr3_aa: CASSSALRVYNEQFF
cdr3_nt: TGTGCCAGCAGCTCCGCGCTGCGGGTCTACAATGAGCAGTTCTTC

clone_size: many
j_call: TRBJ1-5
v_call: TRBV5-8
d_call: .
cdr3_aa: CASSRGERVQPQHF
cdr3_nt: TGTGCCAGCAGCCGGGGTGAGAGGGTCCAGCCCCAGCATTTT

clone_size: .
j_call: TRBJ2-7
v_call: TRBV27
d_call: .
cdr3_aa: CASSMTIRDYEQYF
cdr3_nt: TGTGCCAGCAGTATGACAATCAGGGACTACGAGCAGTACTTC

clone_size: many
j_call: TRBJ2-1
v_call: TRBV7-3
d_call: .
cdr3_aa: CASSREANSYNEQFF
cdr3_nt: TGTGCCAGCAGCCGGGAAGCTAACTCCTACAATGAGCAGTTCTTC

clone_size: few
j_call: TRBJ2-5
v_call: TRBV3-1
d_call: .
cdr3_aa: CASSQTSPQETQYF
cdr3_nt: TGTGCCAGCAGCCAAACTAGCCCCCAAGAGACCCAGTACTTC

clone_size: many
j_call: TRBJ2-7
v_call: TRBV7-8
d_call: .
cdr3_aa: CASSPRVGDNSEQYF
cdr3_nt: TGTGCCAGCAGCCCCAGGGTGGGAGATAACTCCGAGCAGTACTTC

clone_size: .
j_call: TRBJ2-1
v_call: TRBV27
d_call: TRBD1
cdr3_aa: CASSPSGQPIRRYSYNEQFF
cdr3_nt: TGTGCCAGCAGCCCCTCGGGACAGCCGATAAGGAGATACTCCTACAATGAGCAGTTCTTC

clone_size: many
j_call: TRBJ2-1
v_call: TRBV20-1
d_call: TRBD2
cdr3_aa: CSARDRLAGTNEQFF
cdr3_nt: TGCAGTGCTAGAGATCGACTAGCGGGAACCAATGAGCAGTTCTTC

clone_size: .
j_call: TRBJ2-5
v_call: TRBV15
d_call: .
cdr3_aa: CATSRPSETQYF
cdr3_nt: TGTGCCACCAGCCGGCCCAGTGAGACCCAGTACTTC

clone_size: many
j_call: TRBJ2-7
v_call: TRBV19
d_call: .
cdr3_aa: CASSGYSYEQYF
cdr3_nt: TGTGCCAGTTCAGGTTATTCCTACGAGCAGTACTTC

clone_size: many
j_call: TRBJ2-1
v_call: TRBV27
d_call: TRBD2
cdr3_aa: CASSSPSSGSKGNEQFF
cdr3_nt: TGTGCCAGCAGTTCACCATCTAGCGGGAGTAAGGGCAATGAGCAGTTCTTC

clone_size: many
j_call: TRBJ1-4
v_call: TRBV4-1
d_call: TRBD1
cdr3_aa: CASSQGQGGEKLFF
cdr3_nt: TGCGCCAGCAGCCAAGGACAGGGTGGTGAAAAACTGTTTTTT

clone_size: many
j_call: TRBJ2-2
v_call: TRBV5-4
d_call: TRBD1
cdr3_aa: CASSPTPGTDTGELFF
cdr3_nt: TGTGCCAGCAGCCCGACCCCCGGGACAGACACCGGGGAGCTGTTTTTT

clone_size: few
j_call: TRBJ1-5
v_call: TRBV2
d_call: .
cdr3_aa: CASSAQQLGQPQHF
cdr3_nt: TGTGCCAGCAGTGCCCAACAGTTGGGTCAGCCCCAGCATTTT

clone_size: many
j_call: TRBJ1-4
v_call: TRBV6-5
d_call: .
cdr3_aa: CASSYFQTKSEKLFF
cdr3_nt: TGTGCCAGCAGTTACTTCCAGACAAAGAGTGAAAAACTGTTTTTT

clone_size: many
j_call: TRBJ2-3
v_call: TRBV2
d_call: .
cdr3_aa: CASSEGLTDTQYF
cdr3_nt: TGTGCCAGCAGTGAAGGCTTGACAGATACGCAGTATTTT

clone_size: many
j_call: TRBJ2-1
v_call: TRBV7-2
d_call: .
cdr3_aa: CASSLVYNEQFF
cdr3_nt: TGTGCCAGCAGCTTAGTATACAATGAGCAGTTCTTC

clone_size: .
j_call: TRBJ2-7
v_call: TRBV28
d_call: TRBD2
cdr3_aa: CASWKRGSYEQYF
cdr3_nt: TGTGCCAGCTGGAAGCGGGGATCCTACGAGCAGTACTTC

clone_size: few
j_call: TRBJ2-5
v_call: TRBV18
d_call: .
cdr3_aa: CASSPRNRAQETQYF
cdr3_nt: TGTGCCAGCTCACCACGAAACAGGGCCCAAGAGACCCAGTACTTC

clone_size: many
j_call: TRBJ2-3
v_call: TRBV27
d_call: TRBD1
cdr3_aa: CASSFRRVTGATDTQYF
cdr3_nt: TGTGCCAGCAGTTTCCGGAGAGTCACAGGGGCCACAGATACGCAGTATTTT

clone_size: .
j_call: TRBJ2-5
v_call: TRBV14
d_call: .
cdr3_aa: CASSQKTGLWETQYF
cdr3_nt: TGTGCCAGCAGCCAAAAAACAGGGTTATGGGAGACCCAGTACTTC

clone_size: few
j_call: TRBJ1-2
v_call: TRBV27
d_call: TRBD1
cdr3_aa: CASSPRGTGGSFNYGYTF
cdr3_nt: TGTGCCAGCAGTCCTAGGGGGACAGGGGGCTCCTTTAACTATGGCTACACCTTC

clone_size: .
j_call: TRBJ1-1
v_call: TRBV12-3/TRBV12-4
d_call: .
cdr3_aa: CASSFKGGSTEAFF
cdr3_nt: TGTGCCAGCAGTTTTAAAGGGGGGAGCACTGAAGCTTTCTTT

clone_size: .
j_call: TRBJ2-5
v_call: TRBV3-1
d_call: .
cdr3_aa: CASSQDSSGDGWETQYF
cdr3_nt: TGTGCCAGCAGCCAAGATTCGAGCGGAGACGGCTGGGAGACCCAGTACTTC

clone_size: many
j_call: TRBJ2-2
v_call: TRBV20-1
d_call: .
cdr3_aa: CSALNRGLRGELFF
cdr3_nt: TGCAGTGCCCTTAACCGGGGGCTACGAGGGGAGCTGTTTTTT

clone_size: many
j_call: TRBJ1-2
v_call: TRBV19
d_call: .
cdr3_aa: CASSMEGVRDGYTF
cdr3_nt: TGTGCCAGTAGTATGGAAGGGGTTCGCGATGGCTACACCTTC

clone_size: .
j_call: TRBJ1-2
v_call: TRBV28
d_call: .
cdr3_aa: CASSFRAAPNYGFTF
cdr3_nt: TGTGCCAGCAGTTTCCGGGCCGCCCCTAACTATGGCTTCACCTTC

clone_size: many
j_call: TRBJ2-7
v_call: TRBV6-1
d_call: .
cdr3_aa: CASSEGGAGSYEQYF
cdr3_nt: TGTGCCAGCAGTGAAGGGGGGGCCGGATCCTACGAGCAGTACTTC